Listed below are T cell receptor beta chains from one sample, sequenced in a study of T cells in Graves' hyperthyroidism and ophthalmopathy. From the multiplex PCR reads, TCRdb called clonotypes with MiXCR, one entry per CDR3 protein. The table lists some 350,000 distinct CDR3 sequences, 25% of them singletons. The sample consisted of blood. Source of these receptors: a man aged 50 to 60 with Graves' hyperthyroidism. Both conserved end residues are trimmed from each CDR3.

v_gene	j_gene	CDR3aa
TRBV20-1	TRBJ2-7	SARGPGQSYEQY
TRBV7-2	TRBJ2-7	ASSLRQGAGNEQY
TRBV25-1	TRBJ2-5	ASSELASGLQETQY
TRBV7-6	TRBJ2-5	ASSPTGTQGETQY
TRBV24-1	TRBJ2-1	ATSDPGTGDGEQF
TRBV5-1	TRBJ2-7	ASSLGDRGITYEQH
TRBV3-1	TRBJ2-7	ASSQGGGWEQSYEQY
TRBV2	TRBJ2-3	ASSEFAGGYTDTQY
TRBV20-1	TRBJ2-2	SARYRGRTGELF
TRBV18	TRBJ2-2	ASSRGDRGELF
TRBV29-1	TRBJ2-1	SVGQGAYDDEQF
TRBV5-1	TRBJ2-1	ASSLTRSNEQF
TRBV3-1	TRBJ1-6	ASSPRDGYNSPLH
TRBV19	TRBJ2-3	ASRIDWGGTDTQY
TRBV27	TRBJ1-5	ASSLSGDSNQPQH
TRBV30	TRBJ2-7	AWAGTTYEQY
TRBV19	TRBJ2-3	ASSMQTDTQY
TRBV7-9	TRBJ1-2	ASSGQGPYGYT
TRBV28	TRBJ2-1	ASTLTGGRLNEQF
TRBV6-1	TRBJ1-1	ASRETGGTEAF
TRBV9	TRBJ2-5	ASSVNPGQETQY
TRBV27	TRBJ2-1	ASSSQHVTSSYNEQF
TRBV12-3/TRBV12-4	TRBJ2-5	ASSQEYRTETQY
TRBV28	TRBJ2-1	ASSLEWRKQF
TRBV12-3/TRBV12-4	TRBJ1-5	ASSRTEGNQPQH
TRBV3-1	TRBJ1-6	ASSQNPDGANSPLH
TRBV12-3/TRBV12-4	TRBJ2-1	ASSFGPSNEQF
TRBV19	TRBJ2-1	ASSIASLAGAEQF
TRBV9	TRBJ2-1	ASSVGSGRAGGNEQF
TRBV12-3/TRBV12-4	TRBJ1-1	ASSFKVNTEAF
TRBV6-1	TRBJ2-1	ASRTLQLTADNEQF
TRBV9	TRBJ2-1	ASSVGLGSSYNEQF
TRBV20-1	TRBJ1-4	SASDTLEKLF
TRBV2	TRBJ2-1	ASKTSGGDSYNEQF
TRBV20-1	TRBJ2-5	SAKVGNRGIQETQY
TRBV7-3	TRBJ2-1	ASSLYGEQF
TRBV7-3	TRBJ2-3	ASSLKGGLGLAGKDTQY
TRBV9	TRBJ2-7	ASGDLYEQY
TRBV6-1	TRBJ1-2	ASSEVSGANYGYT
TRBV2	TRBJ2-7	ASSGYGTGYEQY
TRBV6-1	TRBJ1-5	ASSKQGAGNQPQH
TRBV3-1	TRBJ2-5	ASSRGVEETQY
TRBV29-1	TRBJ1-1	SVVTGARTEAF
TRBV7-2	TRBJ2-2	ASSLGAGVSGELF
TRBV7-9	TRBJ2-7	ASSQDPTMTGYEQY